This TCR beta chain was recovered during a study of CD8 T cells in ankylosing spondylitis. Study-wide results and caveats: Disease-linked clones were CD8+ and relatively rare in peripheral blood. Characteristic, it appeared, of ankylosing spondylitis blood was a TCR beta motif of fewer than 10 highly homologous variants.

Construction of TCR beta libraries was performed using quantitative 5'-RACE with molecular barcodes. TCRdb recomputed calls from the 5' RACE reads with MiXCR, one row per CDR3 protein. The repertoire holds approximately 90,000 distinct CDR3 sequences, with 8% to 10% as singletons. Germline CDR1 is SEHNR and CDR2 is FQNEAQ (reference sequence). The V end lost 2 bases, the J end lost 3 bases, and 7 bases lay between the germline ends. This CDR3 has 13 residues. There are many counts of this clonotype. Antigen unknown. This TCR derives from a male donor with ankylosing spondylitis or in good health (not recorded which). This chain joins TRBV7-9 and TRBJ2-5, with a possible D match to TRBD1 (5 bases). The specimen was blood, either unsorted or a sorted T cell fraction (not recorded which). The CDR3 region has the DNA TGTGCCAGCAGCTTATCCAGGGAAGAGACCCAGTACTTC. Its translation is CASSLSREETQYF.